The entry that follows covers one T cell receptor (beta chain) sequence. Its antigen is unknown. Per-base qualities were not stored, and no clone one base away is much larger. Every donor in the study was a healthy Caucasian. The study also sequenced three unrelated non-twin adults: a male aged 18 to 30, a male aged 50 to 60 and a female aged 50 to 60. Miltenyi CD45RO+ enrichment and human naive T-cell isolation kits were used to isolate memory (CD45RO+) and naive T cells from PBMC. The library was obtained by 5' RACE. Sequencing took place on an Illumina HiSeq 2000. A universal primer binding site was added through template switching, and the final cDNA carried a unique molecular identifier so that TCR cDNA molecules could be counted accurately. First-strand cDNA for TCR alpha and beta chains was synthesized from specific primers in the conserved constant-segment region. Each cDNA library was double barcoded, with a SMART-Mk sample barcode plus Illumina barcodes, to control for contamination. TruSeq adapter sequences along with Illumina sample barcodes were introduced in two successive PCR steps. Sequencing of the TCR alpha and beta cDNA libraries was done on the Illumina HiSeq platform using custom primers. The source study handled its data this way. Unique molecular identifiers were extracted from raw reads with MiGEC, and CDR3 positions were determined with MiXCR. Recombination models were inferred per individual with the repgenHMM and IGoR tools using an EM algorithm. Shared clonotype analysis was performed with the tcR package in R, normalizing sharing by the product of cloneset sizes. To study raw recombination without the effects of thymic and clonal selection, out-of-frame nonproductive sequences were analyzed. TCRdb reran the public reads through fastp at Q25 and MiXCR, keeping productive beta chains. Rows are unified per CDR3 protein, each entry keeping the most common DNA and genes. The V and J calls shown here were made by TCRdb, not taken from the authors' results. This sample comprises around 370,000 distinct CDR3 sequences, 7% to 9.5% of them detected only once. Roughly 8.7% of the sample rests with the top ten.

The entry originates in a study of identical twins (dated by TCRdb to the mid-2010s). General notes on the study: To test whether fetal clonotypes persist, the study used deep sequencing on TCR alpha and beta repertoires from monozygotic twins, unrelated adults of various ages, and cord blood. To rule out contamination, replicate twin experiments were performed at different times with different library preparation protocols. Study-wide conclusions, independent of this receptor: Zero-insertion analyses could be partly confounded by invariant T cells such as MAIT and iNKT, though diverse VJ usage argued against such confounding for most clonotypes. Abundant cord blood beta clonotypes carried fewer insertions; young adult naive repertoires showed a weaker similar trend, while memory repertoires showed none. Compared with coincidental sharing between unrelated individuals, out-of-frame TCR alpha sequences shared between twins showed an excess of sequences with low generation probability. In beta out-of-frame sequences, excess twin sharing was weaker, because having fewer shared sequences lowered the signal-to-noise ratio. In monozygotic twins, out-of-frame TCR alpha sharing was systematically underestimated by recombination models, although the models agreed with sharing between unrelated individuals. Because the same donors could not be followed over many years, the conclusions relied on cross-sectional statistical analysis.

CDR1 SGHAT and CDR2 FQNNGV were looked up in the germline V gene. From the cysteine through the phenylalanine, the CDR3 covers 15 amino acids. The DNA shown is the 45-base CDR3, in frame from base 1. V and J are trimmed by 5 bases and 6 bases, and the gene matches miss 6 bases of the junction. Sequenced: naive T cells sorted from blood. The meaning of the sample's cell subset or site label: cells isolated with a human naive T-cell isolation kit. The V and J genes are TRBV11-2 and TRBJ2-1; 11 of the junction bases match TRBD2. This TCR was recovered from a woman aged 50 to 65 in good health. Here the CDR3 is given as CASSTSSGRINEQFF. The bases are TGTGCCAGCAGCACCTCTAGCGGGAGGATCAATGAGCAGTTCTTC.